This T cell receptor beta chain was recorded in a study of regulatory T cells in long-lasting Graves disease. Documented time point: persistent/refractory GD, antithyroid drugs over 5 years with positive TRAb. Preparation of the TCR library used RNA extracted from PBMCs. A peripheral blood sample, approximately 10 milliliters in volume, was drawn into EDTA tubes. CDR1 and CDR2 from the germline V gene are LGHDT and YNNKEL (reference sequence). V was clipped by 4 bases and J by 0 bases, with 12 bases between them. The CDR3 sequence is 16 residues long. Construction of TCR beta libraries relied on iRepertoire HTBI primers and on Arm-PCR targeting CDR3 regions. TCRdb redid the calling of the multiplex PCR reads with MiXCR, one entry per CDR3 protein. In the table there are 500,000 to 800,000 distinct CDR3 sequences, 25% to 35% of which are singletons.

The gene calls are TRBV3-1 and TRBJ1-4; unclear D gene. The sequencing here drew on peripheral blood mononuclear cells (PBMCs), taken when the disease was refractory, from a patient treated with antithyroid drugs. The TCR sequence derives from a female donor with Graves disease. The CDR3 DNA is TGTGCCAGCAGCCTGGGCGGCGTTGCAACTAATGAAAAACTGTTTTTT. This gives the protein CASSLGGVATNEKLFF.